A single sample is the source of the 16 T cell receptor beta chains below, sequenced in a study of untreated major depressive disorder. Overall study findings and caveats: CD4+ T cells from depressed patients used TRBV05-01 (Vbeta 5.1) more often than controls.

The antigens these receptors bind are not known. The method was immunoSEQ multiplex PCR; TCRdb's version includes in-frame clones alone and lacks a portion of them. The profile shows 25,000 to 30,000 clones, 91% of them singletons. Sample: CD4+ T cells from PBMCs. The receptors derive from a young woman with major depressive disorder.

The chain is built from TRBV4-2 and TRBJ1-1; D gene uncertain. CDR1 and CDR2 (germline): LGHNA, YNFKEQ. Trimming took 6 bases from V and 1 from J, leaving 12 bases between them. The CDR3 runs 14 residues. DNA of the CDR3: TGTGCCAGCAGACCCCGCCAAGCGAACACTGAAGCTTTCTTT. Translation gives CASRPRQANTEAFF.

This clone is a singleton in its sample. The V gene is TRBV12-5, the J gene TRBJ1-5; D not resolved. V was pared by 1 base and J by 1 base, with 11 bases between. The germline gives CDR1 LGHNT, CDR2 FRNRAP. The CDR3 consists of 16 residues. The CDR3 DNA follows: TGTGCTAGTGGTTTGGACGGTTGGGAAAGCAATCAGCCCCAGCATTTT. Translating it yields CASGLDGWESNQPQHF. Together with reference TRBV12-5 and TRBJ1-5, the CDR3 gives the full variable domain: DARVTQTPRHKVTEMGQEVTMRCQPILGHNTVFWYRQTMMQGLELLAYFRNRAPLDDSGMPKDRFSAEMPDATLATLKIQPSEPRDSAVYFCASGLDGWESNQPQHFGDGTRLSIL.

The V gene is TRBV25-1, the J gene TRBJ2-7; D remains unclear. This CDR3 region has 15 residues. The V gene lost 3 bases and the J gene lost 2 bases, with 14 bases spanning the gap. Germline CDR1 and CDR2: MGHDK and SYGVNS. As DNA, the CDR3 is TGTGCCAGCAGTGAGACGGGCATCGACCCCTACGAGCAGTACTTC. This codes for CASSETGIDPYEQYF.

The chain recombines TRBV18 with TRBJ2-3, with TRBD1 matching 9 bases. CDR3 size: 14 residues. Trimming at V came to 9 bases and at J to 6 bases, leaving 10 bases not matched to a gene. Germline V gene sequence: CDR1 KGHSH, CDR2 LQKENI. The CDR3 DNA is TGTGCCAGTCAAGGACAGGGGAGCGTTGATACGCAGTATTTT. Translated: CASQGQGSVDTQYF.

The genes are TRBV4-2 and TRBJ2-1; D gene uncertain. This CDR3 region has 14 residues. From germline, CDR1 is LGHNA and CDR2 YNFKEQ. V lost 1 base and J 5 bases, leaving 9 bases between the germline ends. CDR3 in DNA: TGTGCCAGCAGCCAAGGCAACACTCACAATGAGCAGTTCTTC. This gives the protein CASSQGNTHNEQFF.

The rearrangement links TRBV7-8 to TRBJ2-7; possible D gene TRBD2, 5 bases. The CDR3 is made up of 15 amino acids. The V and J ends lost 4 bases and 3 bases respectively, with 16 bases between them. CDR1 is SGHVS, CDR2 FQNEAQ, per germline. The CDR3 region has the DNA TGTGCCAGCAGCTATAGGCCTGGACTTCTCTACGAGCAGTACTTC. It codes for CASSYRPGLLYEQYF.

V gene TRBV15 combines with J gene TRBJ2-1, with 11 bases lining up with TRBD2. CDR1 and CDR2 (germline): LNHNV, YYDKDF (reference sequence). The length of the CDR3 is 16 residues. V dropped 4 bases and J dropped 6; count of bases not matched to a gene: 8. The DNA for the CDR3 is TGTGCCACCAGCAATTCTGGTAGCGGGGGGGGCAATGAGCAGTTCTTC. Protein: CATSNSGSGGGNEQFF.

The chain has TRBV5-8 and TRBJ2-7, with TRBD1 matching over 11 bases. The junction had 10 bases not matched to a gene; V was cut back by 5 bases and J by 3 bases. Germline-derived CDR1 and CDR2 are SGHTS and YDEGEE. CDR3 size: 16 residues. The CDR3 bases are TGTGCCAGCAGTTTGACGGACAGGGGGCCTCGCTACGAGCAGTACTTC. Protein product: CASSLTDRGPRYEQYF.

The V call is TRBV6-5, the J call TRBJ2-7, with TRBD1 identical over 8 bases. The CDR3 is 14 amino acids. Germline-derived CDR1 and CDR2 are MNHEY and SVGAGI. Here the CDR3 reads CASRQQTGAYEQYF. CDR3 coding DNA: TGTGCTTCGCGTCAACAGACAGGGGCCTACGAGCAGTACTTC.

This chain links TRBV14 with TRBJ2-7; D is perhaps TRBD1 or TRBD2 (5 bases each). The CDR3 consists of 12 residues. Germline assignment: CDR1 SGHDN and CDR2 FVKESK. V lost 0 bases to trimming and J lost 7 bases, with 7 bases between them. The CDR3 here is CASSQDWGEQYF. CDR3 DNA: TGTGCCAGCAGCCAAGACTGGGGGGAGCAGTACTTC.

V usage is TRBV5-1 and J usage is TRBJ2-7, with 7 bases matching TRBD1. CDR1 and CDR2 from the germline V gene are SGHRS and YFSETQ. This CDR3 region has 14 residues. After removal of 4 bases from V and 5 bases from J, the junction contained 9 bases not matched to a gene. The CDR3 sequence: CASSPGDSSHEQYF. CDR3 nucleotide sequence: TGCGCCAGCAGCCCCGGGGACAGTTCCCACGAGCAGTACTTC.

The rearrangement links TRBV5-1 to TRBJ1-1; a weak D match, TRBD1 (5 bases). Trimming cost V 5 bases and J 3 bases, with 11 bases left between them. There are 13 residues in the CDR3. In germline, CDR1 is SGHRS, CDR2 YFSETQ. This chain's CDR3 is CASRDGADTEAFF. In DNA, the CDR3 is TGCGCCAGCAGAGACGGGGCGGACACTGAAGCTTTCTTT.

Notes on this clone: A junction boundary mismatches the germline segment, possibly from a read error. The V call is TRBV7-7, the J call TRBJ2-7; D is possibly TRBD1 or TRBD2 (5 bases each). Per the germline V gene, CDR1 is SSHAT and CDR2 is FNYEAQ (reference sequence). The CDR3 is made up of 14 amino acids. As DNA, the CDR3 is TGTGCTAGCAGCTTAGCTCCGGGACCCTACGAGCAGTACTTC. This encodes CASSLAPGPYEQYF.

The CDR3 DNA reads TGTGCCAGTAGTATGGGACCCTGGCGGACAGGGGTACATGAGCAGTTCTTC. Translation: CASSMGPWRTGVHEQFF. This chain connects TRBV19 to TRBJ2-1, with TRBD1 matching 9 bases. Germline assignment: CDR1 LNHDA and CDR2 SQIVND (reference sequence). Germline trimming cut 3 bases from V and 8 bases from J; bases unmatched to any gene: 14. The CDR3 is 17 amino acids.

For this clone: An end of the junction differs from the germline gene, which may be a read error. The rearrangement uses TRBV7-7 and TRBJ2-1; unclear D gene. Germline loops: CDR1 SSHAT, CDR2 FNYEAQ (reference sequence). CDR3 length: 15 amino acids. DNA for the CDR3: TGTGCTAGCAGCTTAGACCTAAGCCCCGGAAATGAGCAGTTCTTC. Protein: CASSLDLSPGNEQFF.

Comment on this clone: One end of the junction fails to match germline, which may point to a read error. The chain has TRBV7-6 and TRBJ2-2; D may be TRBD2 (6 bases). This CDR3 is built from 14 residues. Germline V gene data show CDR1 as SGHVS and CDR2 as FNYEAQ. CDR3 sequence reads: CASSSTPQTGGLFF. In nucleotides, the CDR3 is TGTGCCAGCAGCTCCACCCCTCAGACCGGGGGGCTGTTTTTT.